These 18 T cell receptor beta chains were sequenced from one sample in a study of CD8 T cells in Susac syndrome. RNA in amounts of 0.5 to 1 ug was reverse transcribed with random hexamers. TCRdb called the immunoSEQ multiplex PCR reads again in MiXCR, with one record for every CDR3 protein. The sample carries around 230,000 distinct CDR3 sequences, 95% recorded once. Specimen: CD4+ T cells from PBMCs. These receptors were obtained from a human donor with multiple sclerosis.

The chain recombines TRBV19 with TRBJ2-1, with TRBD2 matching over 12 bases. The V segment lost 2 bases and the J segment 7 bases; nucleotides outside the gene matches: 6. Per the germline V gene, CDR1 is LNHDA and CDR2 is SQIVND (reference sequence). The CDR3 contains 16 residues. The CDR3: CASSISVLAGGNEQFF. The DNA of the CDR3 is TGTGCCAGTAGTATAAGCGTCCTAGCGGGAGGGAATGAGCAGTTCTTC.

The rearrangement uses TRBV2 and TRBJ2-5, with D tentatively TRBD1 (5 bases). The CDR3 has 13 residues. Trimming took off 6 bases at V and 1 base at J, with 9 bases between the two ends. The germline V gene encodes CDR1 SNHLY and CDR2 FYNNEI. CDR3 sequence (DNA): TGTGCCAGCAGAGCCAGGGCCCAAGAGACCCAGTACTTC. Protein: CASRARAQETQYF.

The chain's CDR3 is CASSVTGEDADTQYF. CDR3 DNA: TGTGCCAGCAGCGTCACGGGAGAGGATGCAGATACGCAGTATTTT. V is TRBV9 and J is TRBJ2-3, with a tentative D call TRBD2 (6 bases). Trimming took off 2 bases at V and 4 bases at J, with 14 bases between the two ends. Germline V gene data show CDR1 as SGDLS and CDR2 as YYNGEE. The CDR3 length is 15 residues.

The chain links TRBV5-6 to TRBJ1-5; tentatively, D is TRBD1 (6 bases). In germline, CDR1 is SGHDT, CDR2 YYEEEE. The germline V and J ends were trimmed by 3 bases and 7 bases, with 11 bases remaining between them. The CDR3 consists of 13 residues. In nucleotides, the CDR3 is TGTGCCAGCAGCTACAGGGAACGACAGCCCCAGCATTTT. This sequence encodes CASSYRERQPQHF.

This clonotype was observed a single time. The V gene is TRBV2, the J gene TRBJ2-2; a possible D gene is TRBD1 (5 bases). Looked up from germline, CDR1 is SNHLY and CDR2 is FYNNEI. This CDR3 has 17 residues. Trimming removed 7 bases at V and 6 bases at J, with 24 bases between. The CDR3 DNA reads as TGTGCCAGCACCGACGGTGGAAGGGCCGTAGGGGCCGGGGAGCTGTTTTTT. Amino acids: CASTDGGRAVGAGELFF.

This clonotype appeared once. The chain joins TRBV25-1 to TRBJ1-6; a weak D match, TRBD1 (5 bases). The V gene lost 5 bases and the J gene lost 10 bases, with 15 bases spanning the gap. This CDR3 has 14 residues. Germline V CDR1 and CDR2: MGHDK, SYGVNS. CDR3 in DNA: TGTGCCAGCAGTTCCCGCGAGGGGAACTCACCCCTCCACTTT. This gives the protein CASSSREGNSPLHF.

The rearrangement joins TRBV6-5 to TRBJ2-3, with D perhaps matching TRBD2 (6 bases). This CDR3 has 15 residues. V was clipped by 4 bases and J by 2 bases, with 13 bases between them. Germline assignment: CDR1 MNHEY and CDR2 SVGAGI. CDR3 amino acids: CASSSPGLATDTQYF. CDR3 bases: TGTGCCAGCAGTTCCCCGGGACTGGCCACAGATACGCAGTATTTT.

This chain connects TRBV7-2 to TRBJ2-4; TRBD1 agrees at 7 bases. The J segment lost 6 bases and the V segment lost 5 bases, leaving 4 bases of the junction unmatched. Germline CDR1 SGHTA, CDR2 FQGNSA. The CDR3 totals 13 residues. CDR3 DNA sequence: TGTGCCAGCAGCCCAGGGGACAGAAACATTCAGTACTTC. Its protein is CASSPGDRNIQYF.

This rearrangement joins TRBV2 to TRBJ2-1; D uncertain. Looked up from germline, CDR1 is SNHLY and CDR2 is FYNNEI. The CDR3 covers 15 residues. The V end lost 7 bases, the J end lost 1 base, and 14 bases lay between the germline ends. CDR3 sequence (DNA): TGTGCCAGCATGGAAAGACTGGGATCCTACAATGAGCAGTTCTTC. This translates into CASMERLGSYNEQFF.

This chain connects TRBV29-1 to TRBJ2-7; 13 bases are shared with TRBD2. This CDR3 spans 16 amino acids. Germline CDR1 is SQVTM and CDR2 is ANQGSEA. V lost 1 base to trimming and J lost 2 bases; unmatched junction nucleotides: 5. The CDR3 nucleotides read TGCAGCGTTGAAGTTTTGACTAGCGGGGGGACCTACGAGCAGTACTTC. Amino acids: CSVEVLTSGGTYEQYF.

The rearrangement links TRBV19 to TRBJ2-7; D not certain. Trimming removed 6 bases from V and 0 bases from J, with 12 bases in between. The length of the CDR3 is 14 residues. Germline V lookup: CDR1 LNHDA, CDR2 SQIVND (reference sequence). The CDR3 bases are TGTGCCAGTAGGGATCCCCTGAGCTCCTACGAGCAGTACTTC. Protein product: CASRDPLSSYEQYF.

The rearrangement uses TRBV29-1 and TRBJ2-5; 11 nucleotides line up with TRBD1. This CDR3 has 13 residues. V trimming: 5 bases; J trimming: 4 bases; junction bases outside the gene matches: 3. The V gene's germline CDR1 is SQVTM and CDR2 ANQGSEA. This chain's CDR3 is CSVRTGGVETQYF. The CDR3, as DNA: TGCAGCGTTAGGACAGGGGGCGTAGAGACCCAGTACTTC. The full variable domain, rest sourced from reference TRBV29-1 and TRBJ2-5, is SAVISQKPSRDICQRGTSLTIQCQVDSQVTMMFWYRQQPGQSLTLIATANQGSEATYESGFVIDKFPISRPNLTFSTLTVSNMSPEDSSIYLCSVRTGGVETQYFGPGTRLLVL.

This chain connects TRBV29-1 to TRBJ1-5; TRBD1 is a possible D gene (5 bases). The germline gives CDR1 SQVTM, CDR2 ANQGSEA. V shed 4 bases and J shed 3 bases, with 10 bases lying between them. The CDR3 sequence is 13 residues long. The chain's CDR3 is CSVVGGANQPQHF. CDR3 DNA sequence: TGCAGCGTTGTCGGGGGTGCCAATCAGCCCCAGCATTTT. Full variable domain (missing parts from reference TRBV29-1 and TRBJ1-5): SAVISQKPSRDICQRGTSLTIQCQVDSQVTMMFWYRQQPGQSLTLIATANQGSEATYESGFVIDKFPISRPNLTFSTLTVSNMSPEDSSIYLCSVVGGANQPQHFGDGTRLSIL.

The chain recombines TRBV7-2 with TRBJ2-7; TRBD2 might be the D (6 bases). CDR1 is SGHTA, CDR2 FQGNSA, per germline. V lost 0 bases and J lost 4, with 13 bases in between. The CDR3 has 15 amino acids. For the CDR3, the DNA is TGTGCCAGCAGCTTAGCGGCCGGGACTGATTACGAGCAGTACTTC. This gives the protein CASSLAAGTDYEQYF.

The rearrangement uses TRBV9 and TRBJ2-3; D not resolved. The CDR3 sequence is 14 residues long. Germline lookup yields CDR1 SGDLS and CDR2 YYNGEE. V was shortened by 0 bases and J by 2 bases, with 7 bases between the two germline ends. The CDR3 is CASSVVTNTDTQYF. In DNA form, the CDR3 reads TGTGCCAGCAGCGTAGTGACCAACACAGATACGCAGTATTTT.

The chain couples TRBV29-1 to TRBJ2-1; weak D call: TRBD2 (5 bases). V shed 6 bases and J shed 3 bases, with 15 bases lying between them. Germline lookup yields CDR1 SQVTM and CDR2 ANQGSEA. The CDR3 covers 14 residues. DNA for the CDR3: TGCAGCGTCGGACCTAGCTCCCTCTACAATGAGCAGTTCTTC. It translates to CSVGPSSLYNEQFF.

The rearrangement links TRBV29-1 to TRBJ1-5, with D possibly TRBD1 on 5 matching bases. CDR1 is SQVTM, CDR2 ANQGSEA, per germline. With 7 bases removed from V and 3 bases from J, the gap between germline ends came to 13 bases. The CDR3 runs to 13 residues. The CDR3 DNA is TGCAGCGCCCCATCGACAGACAATCAGCCCCAGCATTTT. Translation gives CSAPSTDNQPQHF.

This clonotype was detected once. The chain links TRBV30 to TRBJ2-1; TRBD2 aligns across 9 bases. The length of the CDR3 is 15 residues. Trimming removed 4 bases from V and 2 bases from J; junction bases left unmatched: 6. Germline V gives CDR1 GTSNPN, CDR2 SVGIG (reference sequence). CDR3 loop: CAWTPLAGPYNEQFF. The DNA for the CDR3 is TGTGCCTGGACACCTCTAGCGGGACCCTACAATGAGCAGTTCTTC.